A selection of T cell receptor beta chains follows, all from one sample in a study of OX40 agonist ivuxolimab in advanced cancers. The protocol was immunoSEQ multiplex PCR, while the TCRdb copy is restricted to in-frame clones and leaves out a portion. The data show about 48,000 clones, 65% to 85% seen once. The specimen comprised CD4+ or CD8+ T cells sorted from blood, sampled in a trial of the OX40 agonist ivuxolimab. All receptors come from an adult with an advanced solid tumor such as melanoma, head and neck, liver or kidney cancer. CDR3s include the opening cysteine and the closing phenylalanine or tryptophan. A D gene is named only where the DNA matches it firmly. Size tells how often a clone was seen (once, few, many) or the class of an expanded clone, and some rows leave it out.

>few|TRBD2|TRBV9|TRBJ2-1
TGTGCCAGCAGCGAGACTAGCGCGACAAACAATGAGCAGTTCTTC
CASSETSATNNEQFF
>NA|NA|TRBV29-1|TRBJ1-2
TGCAGCGTCGGTGGGGGGGGCGATGGCTACACCTTC
CSVGGGGDGYTF
>NA|NA|TRBV9|TRBJ2-1
TGTGCCAGCAGCTGGAGGGGGGAGGGCAGCCCCAATGAGCAGTTCTTC
CASSWRGEGSPNEQFF
>NA|TRBD1|TRBV5-1|TRBJ2-5
TGCGCCAGCAGCTTGGGGGGACAGCCCACCCAGTACTTC
CASSLGGQPTQYF
>NA|NA|TRBV11-2|TRBJ1-4
TGTGCCAGCAGCTTTGGGGGCACAGATGAAAAACTGTTTTTT
CASSFGGTDEKLFF
>NA|NA|TRBV5-4|TRBJ1-5
TGTGCCAGCAGCTTCCCTCAGCCCCAGCATTTT
CASSFPQPQHF
>once|NA|TRBV7-9|TRBJ2-3
TGTGCCAGCAGCGGGGTGCGAGGAGATACGCAGTATTTT
CASSGVRGDTQYF
>NA|NA|TRBV19|TRBJ2-1
TGTGCCAGTAGTATAGGCGGGACTTACAATGAGCAGTTCTTC
CASSIGGTYNEQFF
>few|NA|TRBV4-3|TRBJ1-1
TGCGCCAGCAGCCGATCGTTCAACACTGAAGCTTTCTTT
CASSRSFNTEAFF
>NA|TRBD1|TRBV18|TRBJ2-3
TGTGCCAGCTCACTAAATCAGGGGGCTGGCACAGATACGCAGTATTTT
CASSLNQGAGTDTQYF
>once|NA|TRBV4-3|TRBJ1-3
TGCGCCAGCCTGGCCCGGACGGGGAGCTCTGGAAACACCATATATTTT
CASLARTGSSGNTIYF
>NA|TRBD1|TRBV7-2|TRBJ1-4
TGTGCCAGCAGCCCTGTCGCGACAGGGGTTGAAAAACTGTTTTTT
CASSPVATGVEKLFF
>NA|TRBD2|TRBV4-2|TRBJ2-7
TGTGCCAGCAGCACAGCGGGGCGCTCCTACGAGCAGTACTTC
CASSTAGRSYEQYF
>NA|NA|TRBV4-2|TRBJ1-6
TGTGCCAGCAGCCAAGAACGCAGGTCGGGTTCACCCCTCCACTTT
CASSQERRSGSPLHF
>NA|NA|TRBV4-2|TRBJ2-1
TGTGCCAGCAGCCCTGACCCCTACAATGAGCAGTTCTTC
CASSPDPYNEQFF
>NA|TRBD1|TRBV29-1|TRBJ1-5
TGCAGCGTTGGGAGGGGGCGCGATCAGCCCCAGCATTTT
CSVGRGRDQPQHF
>few|NA|TRBV6-5|TRBJ1-1
TGTGCCAGCAGTTCTCATAGCCTGAACACTGAAGCTTTCTTT
CASSSHSLNTEAFF
>once|TRBD2|TRBV9|TRBJ2-2
TGTGCCAGCAGCCAAACTAGCGGCACCGGGGAGCTGTTTTTT
CASSQTSGTGELFF
>NA|NA|TRBV13|TRBJ1-1
TGTGCCAGCAGTCAGGATAGTTTTTATCCTGCTTTCTTT
CASSQDSFYPAFF
>NA|TRBD1|TRBV14|TRBJ2-7
TGTGCCAGCAGCCAAGCTTCCCTTCGGGACAGGGGCCACGAGCAGTACTTC
CASSQASLRDRGHEQYF
>once|NA|TRBV5-4|TRBJ1-6
TGTGCCAGCAGTCGGGACATAGGGGAATCACCCCTCCACTTT
CASSRDIGESPLHF
>NA|TRBD2|TRBV6-5|TRBJ2-2
TGTGCCAGCACCTGGACTAGCTTCATCGGGGAGCTGTTTTTT
CASTWTSFIGELFF
>NA|NA|TRBV28|TRBJ1-5
TGTGCCAGCAAGGTTAGCAATCAGCCCCAGCATTTT
CASKVSNQPQHF
>few|NA|TRBV19|TRBJ2-1
TGTGCCAGTAGTTTGGCAGCGGGTTACAATGAGCAGTTCTTC
CASSLAAGYNEQFF
>NA|NA|TRBV29-1|TRBJ1-4
TGCAGCGTTGAAGGTTCCGGGGACAATGAAAAACTGTTTTTT
CSVEGSGDNEKLFF
>NA|NA|TRBV5-1|TRBJ2-2
TGCGCCAGCAGATTGGCCCTCGGGGCCGGGGAGCTGTTTTTT
CASRLALGAGELFF
>NA|TRBD2|TRBV6-4|TRBJ2-1
TGTGCCACCCCAAGGTACGCGGGAGCCGCTCGGTTCTTC
CATPRYAGAARFF
>once|NA|TRBV18|TRBJ1-2
TGTGCCAGCTCCCCCCCGACAGGATACTATGGCTACACCTTC
CASSPPTGYYGYTF
>few|TRBD2|TRBV5-6|TRBJ2-5
TGTGCCAGCAGCACCGGACTAGCTACAGAGACCCAGTACTTC
CASSTGLATETQYF
>NA|TRBD1|TRBV16|TRBJ2-3
TGTGCCAGCAGACTCTTCCGGGACAGGGGCACAGATACGCAGTATTTT
CASRLFRDRGTDTQYF
>NA|NA|TRBV11-2|TRBJ1-2
TGTGCCAGCAGCTTAGACAGGAGCTATGGCTACACCTTC
CASSLDRSYGYTF
>NA|TRBD1|TRBV6-4|TRBJ2-2
TGTGCCAGCAGTTCGGGACAGTACACCGGGGAGCTGTTTTTT
CASSSGQYTGELFF
>NA|TRBD2|TRBV4-3|TRBJ2-2
TGCGCCAGCAGCCAAGAGACTAGCGTCGCGAACACCGGGGAGCTGTTTTTT
CASSQETSVANTGELFF
>NA|TRBD1|TRBV5-4|TRBJ1-1
TGTGCCAGCAGCTTCCCAGGGGGCATGAACACTGAAGCTTTCTTT
CASSFPGGMNTEAFF
>once|NA|TRBV10-2|TRBJ2-2
TGCGCCAGCAGTGAGTTGGGACGTCAGGGGGAGCTGTTTTTT
CASSELGRQGELFF
>NA|NA|TRBV7-2|TRBJ1-2
TGTGCCAGCAGCTTAAGGGGCGACGGGTATGGCTACACCTTC
CASSLRGDGYGYTF
>few|NA|TRBV4-3|TRBJ2-7
TGCGCCAGCAGCCGGGGGTTGGACTACGAGCAGTACTTC
CASSRGLDYEQYF
>NA|TRBD1|TRBV11-1|TRBJ2-7
TGTGCCAGCAGCTCGGGACAGGCTAGTGACGAGCAGTACTTC
CASSSGQASDEQYF
>NA|TRBD1|TRBV7-6|TRBJ1-1
TGTGCCAGCAGCTCGACAGGGGCGCACACTGAAGCTTTCTTT
CASSSTGAHTEAFF
>NA|NA|TRBV19|TRBJ1-5
TGTGCCAGTAGCCCCGAGACAGGTTCGTTTGGGGAGCCCCAGCATTTT
CASSPETGSFGEPQHF